Here is one T cell receptor beta chain with its context. This specimen belongs to a study of blood T cell repertoires in COVID-19. Study in general: Samples of COVID-19 (acute and convalescent) were obtained from the United States, Italy and Spain. PBMCs, B-cell-depleted T cells, or T cells provided the cDNA or gDNA that made up the material.

Per the original methods: Amplification of reference gene primers provided the estimated nucleated cell counts. Some clones are missing from TCRdb's copy, which holds only in-frame ones; the method was immunoSEQ multiplex PCR. V and J calls and clone size are given by that table; D and trimming were obtained from the DNA. The repertoire consists of about 100,000 clones, with 75% to 95% occurring once and the leading ten covering roughly 1.2%. This CDR3 has 12 residues. Germline-derived CDR1 and CDR2 are SGHDT and YYEEEE. V lost 0 bases and J lost 3, with 4 bases in between. The V and J genes are TRBV5-6 and TRBJ2-7, with D unresolved. Sequenced: peripheral blood. The receptor was isolated from a woman between 25 and 40 years old with acute or convalescent COVID-19. In DNA, the CDR3 is TGTGCCAGCAGCTTGGTCGGCTACGAGCAGTACTTC. Its translation is CASSLVGYEQYF.